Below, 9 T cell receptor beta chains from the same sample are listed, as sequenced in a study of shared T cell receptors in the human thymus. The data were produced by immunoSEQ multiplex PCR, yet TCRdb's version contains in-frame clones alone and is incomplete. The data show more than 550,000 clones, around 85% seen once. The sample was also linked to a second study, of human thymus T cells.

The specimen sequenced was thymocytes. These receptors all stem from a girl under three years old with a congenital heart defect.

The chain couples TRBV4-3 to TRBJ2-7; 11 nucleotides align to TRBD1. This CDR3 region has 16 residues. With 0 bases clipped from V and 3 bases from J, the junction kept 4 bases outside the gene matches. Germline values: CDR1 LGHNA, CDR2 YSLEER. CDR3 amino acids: CASSQDRGQGVYEQYF. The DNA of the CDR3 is TGCGCCAGCAGCCAAGATAGGGGACAGGGGGTCTACGAGCAGTACTTC.

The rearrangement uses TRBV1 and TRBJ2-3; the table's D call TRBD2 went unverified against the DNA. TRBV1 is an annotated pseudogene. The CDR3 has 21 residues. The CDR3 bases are TGCACCAGCAGCCCACCGGGACTAGCGGGGGGCCCAGCCGGTGTGACAGATACGCAGTATTTT. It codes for CTSSPPGLAGGPAGVTDTQYF.

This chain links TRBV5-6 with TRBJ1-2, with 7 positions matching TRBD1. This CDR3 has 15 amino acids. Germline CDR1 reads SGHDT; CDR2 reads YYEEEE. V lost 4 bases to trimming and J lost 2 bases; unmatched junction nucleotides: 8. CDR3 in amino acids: CASSPWTGENYGYTF. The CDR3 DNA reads TGTGCCAGCAGCCCCTGGACAGGAGAAAACTATGGCTACACCTTC.

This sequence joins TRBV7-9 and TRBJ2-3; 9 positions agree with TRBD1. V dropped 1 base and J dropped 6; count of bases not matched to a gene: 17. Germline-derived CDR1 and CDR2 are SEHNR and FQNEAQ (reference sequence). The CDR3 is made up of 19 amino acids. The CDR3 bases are TGTGCCAGCAGCTTAGTAGCGACCGGGACAGGGCATTGTGGGGATACGCAGTATTTT. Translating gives CASSLVATGTGHCGDTQYF.

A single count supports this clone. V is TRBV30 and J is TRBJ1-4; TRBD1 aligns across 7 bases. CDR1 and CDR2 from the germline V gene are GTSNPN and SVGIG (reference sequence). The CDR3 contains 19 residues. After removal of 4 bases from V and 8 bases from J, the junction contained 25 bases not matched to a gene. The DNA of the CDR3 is TGTGCCTGGACGGGGCCTTGCGGCGGCGCCGCCCGAGGGGGCGAAAAACTGTTTTTT. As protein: CAWTGPCGGAARGGEKLFF.

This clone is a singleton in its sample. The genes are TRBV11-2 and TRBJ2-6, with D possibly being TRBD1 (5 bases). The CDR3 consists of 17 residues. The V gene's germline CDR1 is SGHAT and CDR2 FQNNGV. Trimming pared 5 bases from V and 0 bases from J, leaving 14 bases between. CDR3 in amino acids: CASSVDSATSGANVLTF. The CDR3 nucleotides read TGTGCCAGCAGCGTTGACAGTGCAACCTCTGGGGCCAACGTCCTGACTTTC.

The CDR3 DNA reads TGTGCCAGCAGCTCCGCGACAGGGGTCCCCTACTATGGCTACACCTTC. Its protein product is CASSSATGVPYYGYTF. V usage is TRBV7-9 and J usage is TRBJ1-2; 8 bases map to TRBD1. The V segment lost 4 bases and the J segment 3 bases; nucleotides outside the gene matches: 10. The CDR3 loop spans 16 amino acids. Germline V gene data show CDR1 as SEHNR and CDR2 as FQNEAQ (reference sequence).

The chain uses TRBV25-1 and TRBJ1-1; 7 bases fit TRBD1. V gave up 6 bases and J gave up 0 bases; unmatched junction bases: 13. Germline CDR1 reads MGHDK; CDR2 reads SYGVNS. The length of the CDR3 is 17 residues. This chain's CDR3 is CASRITGARAMNTEAFF. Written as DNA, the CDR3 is TGTGCCAGCAGGATAACAGGGGCCCGCGCAATGAACACTGAAGCTTTCTTT.

Here the CDR3 DNA reads TGTGCCAGCAGTTCCGGGACTGTAAATTACTCTGGAAACACCATATATTTT. It codes for CASSSGTVNYSGNTIYF. The rearrangement uses TRBV27 and TRBJ1-3; possible D gene TRBD1, 5 bases. V was trimmed by 4 bases and J by 0 bases, leaving 16 bases between them. CDR3 length: 17 amino acids. CDR1 and CDR2 from the germline V gene are MNHEY and SMNVEV (reference sequence).